This T cell receptor (beta chain) originates from a study of a mutant IDH1 vaccine in newly diagnosed glioma. On the study more broadly: There were about 60% males and around 38% females among treated patients, whose mean age was 40.4 years. Standard pretreatment was either radiotherapy, temozolomide, or, for most, radiochemotherapy with temozolomide.

As to time point: week 23, last vaccination. It was 300 ug of mutant IDH1 20-mer peptide that made up each vaccine dose, given with topical imiquimod. General study points: Changes in the top peripheral T cell clonotypes seemingly had no bearing on pseudoprogression.

Repertoires were generated with immunoSEQ multiplex PCR, while TCRdb's copy carries only in-frame clones and drops some. In the table there are 35,000 to 50,000 clones, approximately 90% of which are singletons. Details on this clone: The antigen remains undetermined.

The source was PBMCs, collected from a glioma patient whose treatment included an IDH1 peptide vaccine. The source is a man aged 50-59 years with glioma.

CDR3 bases: TGTGCCAGCAGCTCCTCTGGGGGTGGAAACACCATATATTTT. It is translated as CASSSSGGGNTIYF. This sequence joins TRBV7-8 and TRBJ1-3; the D gene is possibly TRBD1 (5 bases). Trimming left V 4 bases short and J 3 bases short, with 10 bases between. Germline CDR1 is SGHVS and CDR2 is FQNEAQ. CDR3 size: 14 residues.